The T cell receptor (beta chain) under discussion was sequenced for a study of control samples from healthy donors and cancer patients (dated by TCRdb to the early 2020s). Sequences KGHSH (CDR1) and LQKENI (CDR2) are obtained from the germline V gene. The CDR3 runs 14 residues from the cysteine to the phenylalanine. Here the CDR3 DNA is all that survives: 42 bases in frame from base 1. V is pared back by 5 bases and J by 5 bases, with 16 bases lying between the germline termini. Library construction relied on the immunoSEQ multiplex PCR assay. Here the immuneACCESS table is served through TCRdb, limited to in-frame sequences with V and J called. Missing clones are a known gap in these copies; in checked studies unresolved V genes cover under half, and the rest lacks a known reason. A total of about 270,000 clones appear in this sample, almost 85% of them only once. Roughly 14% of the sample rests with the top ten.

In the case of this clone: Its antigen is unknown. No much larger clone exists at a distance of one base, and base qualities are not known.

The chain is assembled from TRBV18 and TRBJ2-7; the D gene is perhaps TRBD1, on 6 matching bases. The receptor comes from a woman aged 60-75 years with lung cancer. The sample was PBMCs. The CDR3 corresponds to CASSYTLQGDEQYF. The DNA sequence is TGTGCCAGCTCATACACCTTACAGGGAGACGAGCAGTACTTC. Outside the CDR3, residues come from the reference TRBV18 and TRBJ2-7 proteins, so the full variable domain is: NAGVMQNPRHLVRRRGQEARLRCSPMKGHSHVYWYRQLPEEGLKFMVYLQKENIIDESGMPKERFSAEFPKEGPSILRIQQVVRGDSAAYFCASSYTLQGDEQYFGPGTRLTVT.